Listed here is a single T cell receptor (beta chain). Its antigen is unknown. No base qualities exist here, and no much larger clone lies one base off it. The data derive from a study of blood T cell repertoires in COVID-19 (dated by TCRdb to the early 2020s). Describing the broader study: The collaborator samples originated in the United States, Italy and Spain and spanned the acute and convalescent phases of COVID-19. The prospective study material was composed of cDNA or gDNA derived from T cells, B-cell-depleted T cells, or PBMCs. The dataset comprised deeply sampled blood TCRbeta repertoires from subjects exposed to, actively infected with, or recovered from COVID-19. The repertoires were released in a freely available public database meant as a resource for research on the immune response to SARS-CoV-2. The samples were drawn from two sources: the first 160 participants of the ongoing ImmuneRACE study, and approximately 1,300 subjects contributed by 6 global collaborators. Nearly every sample came with metadata listing a de-identified subject ID, COVID-19 status, age in years and sex. Where HLA class I and class II types were available, the types were taken from metadata supplied by the sample provider, not from assay-based typing.

TCRbeta CDR3 regions were amplified from genomic DNA by means of the immunoSEQ Assay, a bias-controlled multiplex PCR. As for how the authors treated the data: Within the assay, amplification of reference gene primers was used to estimate how many nucleated cells each sample contained. Sequence reads were collapsed and filtered to measure the absolute abundance of every unique TCRbeta CDR3 rearrangement. For each sample, productive Simpson clonality was calculated as the square root of Simpson's diversity index across productive rearrangements. The immuneACCESS repertoire file appears here via TCRdb, limited to in-frame rearrangements. These files lack a portion of the clones; in checked studies, under half of the deficit traces to unresolved V genes, and the cause of the others is not known. V and J calls and clone size are those listed in that table; D and trimming were worked out from the DNA. The sample profile shows roughly 270,000 clones; roughly 85% of them were found once. The top ten clonotypes cover more than 4.5% of the sample.

Collaborating institutions collected whole blood in K2EDTA tubes following their own protocols. For TCRbeta analysis, collaborator samples were shipped as frozen whole blood, as isolated PBMCs, or as DNA extracted from either sample type. Study-level results and caveats: The amount of clinical and demographic metadata varied by source and participant and was provided uncurated.

From the cysteine through the phenylalanine, the CDR3 covers 12 amino acids. Of the read, only the CDR3 DNA is kept; its 36 bases are in frame from base 1. The germline V gene yields SNHLY for CDR1 and FYNNEI for CDR2. Relative to germline, V is missing 5 bases and J is missing 12 bases, with 7 bases of the junction outside any gene match. Material for sequencing was peripheral blood. The chain uses TRBV2 and TRBJ2-4; TRBD2 aligns with 7 central bases. The receptor's source is a man aged 50 or older with active or convalescent COVID-19. The CDR3 corresponds to CASSSGAGGQYF. In nucleotide form, the sequence is TGTGCCAGCAGTAGCGGGGCCGGAGGTCAGTACTTC. With the portions outside the CDR3 filled from the reference TRBV2 and TRBJ2-4 genes, the complete variable region becomes EPEVTQTPSHQVTQMGQEVILRCVPISNHLYFYWYRQILGQKVEFLVSFYNNEISEKSEIFDDQFSVERPDGSNFTLKIRSTKLEDSAMYFCASSSGAGGQYFGAGTRLSVL.